The following is a T cell receptor beta chain sequence with its context. Its antigen is as yet unknown. Every donor had blood drawn once into heparin, around 0.12 L on average. The study reverse transcribed the entire isolated RNA, so it sequenced expressed TCRB transcripts. Generated by immunoSEQ multiplex PCR, the TCRdb table keeps only in-frame clones and is missing some. The table shows more than 300,000 clones, with around 13% occurring only once. This specimen belongs to a study of beta chain features in type 1 diabetes. Points from the study as a whole: The naive, central memory and Treg TCRB repertoires showed an apparent similarity that was greater among patients than among healthy donors.

Unmatched junction bases numbered 4, after V lost 3 bases and J lost 4 bases. Germline V lookup: CDR1 LNHDA, CDR2 SQIVND (reference sequence). There are 14 residues in the CDR3. V and J are TRBV19 and TRBJ1-1; 8 nucleotides agree with TRBD1. This clonotype was obtained from a man between 18 and 29 years old in good health. What was sequenced was naive CD4+ T cells from blood. The CDR3 coding sequence is TGTGCCAGTAGTATCCTACAGGGGGGCACTGAAGCTTTCTTT. Its protein is CASSILQGGTEAFF.